These 8 T cell receptor beta chains originate from one sample sequenced in a study of neurological immune-mediated disorders. MiXCR, run by TCRdb on the 5' RACE reads, gives a single entry per CDR3 protein. The data hold 55,000 or so distinct CDR3 sequences, with about 4.2% observed a single time. Sequencing input: CD4+ T cells from blood. The source of these receptors is a woman in her 40s with multiple sclerosis.

This clonotype was seen at least ten times. The chain links TRBV25-1 to TRBJ1-3, with 7 bases lining up with TRBD1. CDR1 is MGHDK, CDR2 SYGVNS, per germline. V lost 4 bases to trimming and J lost 4 bases; unmatched junction nucleotides: 7. CDR3 size: 15 residues. DNA for the CDR3: TGTGCCAGCAGTGGACAGGGCCAGGGGGGAAACACCATATATTTT. This sequence encodes CASSGQGQGGNTIYF.

In its sample, this clonotype was seen many times. The DNA for the CDR3 is TGTGCCAGCAGTACCCAGACAGAGAACACTGAAGCTTTCTTT. This encodes CASSTQTENTEAFF. This rearrangement joins TRBV6-5 to TRBJ1-1, with TRBD1 as a possible D gene (5 bases). This CDR3 region has 14 residues. V was trimmed by 5 bases and J by 1 base, leaving 11 bases between them. Germline V CDR1 and CDR2: MNHEY, SVGAGI.

This clonotype was observed many times. The chain employs TRBV12-3 or TRBV12-4 and TRBJ2-3, with 10 bases lining up with TRBD2. This CDR3 has 16 amino acids. V shed 6 bases, J shed 4 bases, and the junction held 10 bases outside the gene matches. The CDR3 DNA reads as TGTGCCAGCAGAAGGGGGCTAGCGGGGGTCGCAGATACGCAGTATTTT. Protein product: CASRRGLAGVADTQYF.

In this sample, this clonotype turned up many times. CDR3 amino acids: CASSRITGGSTEAFF. In DNA, the CDR3 is TGCGCCAGCAGCCGGATTACAGGGGGGAGCACTGAAGCTTTCTTT. This rearrangement joins TRBV5-1 to TRBJ1-1; 8 bases agree with TRBD1. Unmatched junction bases numbered 9, after V lost 4 bases and J lost 4 bases. CDR1 is SGHRS, CDR2 YFSETQ, per germline. The CDR3 sequence is 15 residues long.

Ten or more counts support this clonotype. The CDR3 DNA follows: TGCGCCAGCAGCTTGGCAAACAGGGGCTACACCTTC. It encodes CASSLANRGYTF. The rearrangement links TRBV5-1 to TRBJ1-2, with a weak D call TRBD1 (5 bases). The length of the CDR3 is 12 residues. The V end lost 0 bases, the J end lost 8 bases, and 8 bases lay between the germline ends. Per germline, CDR1 SGHRS and CDR2 YFSETQ.

This clonotype was detected many times. The chain uses TRBV20-1 and TRBJ1-1, with TRBD1 as a possible D gene (5 bases). V lost 6 bases and J lost 0, with 11 bases in between. The V gene's germline CDR1 is DFQATT and CDR2 SNEGSKA (reference sequence). This CDR3 has 13 residues. The CDR3 region is CSADNGVNTEAFF. CDR3 nucleotides: TGCAGTGCGGACAACGGGGTGAACACTGAAGCTTTCTTT.

This clonotype was detected ten times or more. The rearrangement joins TRBV28 to TRBJ2-2; unclear D gene. From germline, CDR1 is MDHEN and CDR2 SYDVKM. The CDR3 has 14 amino acids. With 2 bases removed from V and 4 bases from J, the gap between germline ends came to 8 bases. The CDR3 reads CASSLQPSTGELFF. As DNA, the CDR3 is TGTGCCAGCAGTTTACAGCCGTCCACCGGGGAGCTGTTTTTT.

At least ten counts were recorded for this clonotype. The chain couples TRBV20-1 to TRBJ1-1; 7 bases align to TRBD1. CDR1 is DFQATT and CDR2 is SNEGSKA in the germline V gene (reference sequence). CDR3 length equals 13 residues. After removal of 0 bases from V and 6 bases from J, the junction contained 4 bases not matched to a gene. The CDR3 region has the DNA TGCAGTGCTAGAGACGCACAGGGGCCTGAAGCTTTCTTT. It is translated as CSARDAQGPEAFF.